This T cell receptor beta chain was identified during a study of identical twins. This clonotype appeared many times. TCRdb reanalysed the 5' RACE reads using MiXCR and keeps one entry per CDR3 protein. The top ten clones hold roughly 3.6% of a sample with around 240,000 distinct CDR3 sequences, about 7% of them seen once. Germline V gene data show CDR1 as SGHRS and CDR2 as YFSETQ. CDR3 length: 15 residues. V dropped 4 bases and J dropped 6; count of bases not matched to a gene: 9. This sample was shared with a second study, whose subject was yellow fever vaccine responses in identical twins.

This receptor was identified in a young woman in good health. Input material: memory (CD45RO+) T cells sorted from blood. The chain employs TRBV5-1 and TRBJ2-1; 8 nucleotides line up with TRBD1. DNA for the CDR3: TGCGCCAGCAGCCCCGCCCGGACAGGGCGCAATGAGCAGTTCTTC. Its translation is CASSPARTGRNEQFF.